This TCR beta chain originates from a study of regulatory T cells in long-lasting Graves disease (dated by TCRdb to the early 2020s). Turning to the overall study: Newly diagnosed Graves' disease patients had taken antithyroid drugs for less than 3 months. Persistent Graves' disease patients were compared with newly diagnosed Graves' disease patients by peripheral blood TCR sequencing and RNA sequencing. The study was conducted in China and was registered as a clinical trial. A total of roughly 35 samples were covered by TCR sequencing, comprising roughly 13 persistent and around 20 newly diagnosed Graves' disease patients. Summary of the overall study and its limitations: Persistent disease showed preferential use of TRBV28, TRBJ1-2 and TRBJ2-5, whereas newly diagnosed disease favored TRBV20-1 and TRBJ2-1. Persistent Graves' disease patients showed lower TCR Shannon entropy and fewer highly expanded clones than newly diagnosed patients, suggesting clonal expansion. The small sample size was acknowledged by the authors as a limitation that may reduce accuracy. More public clonotypes were shared among persistent patients (around 2,600) than among newly diagnosed patients (roughly 1,000). Sequencing and analysis were restricted to the TCR beta chain. Peripheral blood alone was examined, since thyroid tissue, which constituted the primary lesion, could not be accessed.

The germline V end is reduced by 5 bases and the J end by 11 bases; junction bases left unmatched: 8. Taken from the germline V gene, the CDR1 and CDR2 loops are SGHAT and FQNNGV. There are 12 amino acids in the CDR3, from cysteine to phenylalanine inclusive. Only the CDR3 part of the read is kept: 36 bases, read in frame from the first base. This sample's time point label indicates: newly diagnosed GD, antithyroid drugs for less than 3 months. For both TCR sequencing and RNA sequencing, RNA was extracted from PBMCs in TRIzol. The diagnosis of Graves' disease followed American Thyroid Association guidelines. Recruitment of patients was carried out at an endocrinology department in Xi'an, China. Each patient gave approximately 10 milliliters of peripheral blood, collected in an EDTA anticoagulant tube. Ficoll Paque Plus density gradient separation was used to isolate PBMCs, and no further T cell sorting was done. RNA quality was checked with an Agilent 2100 Bioanalyzer and agarose gel, and concentration with a NanoDrop 2000.

Preparation of the library involved multiplex PCR. These reads were obtained on an Illumina HiSeq 4000. iRepertoire HTBI primers and Arm-PCR amplification of CDR3 regions were used to construct TCR beta libraries. PCR products were gel purified before sequencing. Per the source publication's procedure: Across samples, 60 to 70 TRBV and roughly 15 TRBJ segments were identified and used for gene usage analysis of CDR3 amino acid clonotypes. COPE and FqMerger were used to merge the filtered high-quality paired reads into contigs. Contigs were aligned with BLAST to IMGT TRBV, TRBD and TRBJ reference genes, and CDR3 was defined per IMGT. Clonotypes above 0.1% frequency were classified as highly expanded clones. Shannon entropy was used to measure repertoire diversity, and the Gini coefficient was used to measure V-J evenness. Public clonotypes were defined as clonotypes shared by more than one individual. TCRdb reprocessed the public reads (quality trimming at Q25 with fastp, clone calling with MiXCR) and kept in-frame beta chains. Every entry covers one CDR3 protein and lists the most common genes and DNA from its rows. In this record, the V and J calls reflect TCRdb's handling and not the investigators' own analysis. This sample lists 400,000 to 500,000 distinct CDR3 sequences; 16% were detected once. In total, the top ten clones hold about a quarter of the sample.

This clonotype was counted between two and nine times. It lacks a known antigen. Qualities for individual bases were not recorded, and no much larger clone is one base off. This same sample was also part of a study on T cells in Graves' hyperthyroidism and ophthalmopathy. From the second report: Stable Graves' hyperthyroidism was defined as no progression to ophthalmopathy during 18 months of follow-up. Hyperthyroidism patients were newly diagnosed, had a disease duration of under 2 months, and were aged 18 to 65 years. The study excluded patients with uncontrolled infections, other autoimmune diseases, pregnancy or lactation. Diagnoses were established on the basis of clinical symptoms, serum thyroxine and TRAb, thyroid ultrasound, and orbital computed tomography. A first-round RT-PCR of the TCR CDR3 used the HTBI primer set with the Qiagen OneStep RT-PCR kit. Blood samples also contained most of the expanded thyroid clonotypes (frequency above 0.001), which suggests that blood repertoires may reflect thyroid immune responses. A 13 V-J signature model separated ophthalmopathy from stable hyperthyroidism, with around 90% sensitivity and 81.08% specificity in cross-validation and 80%/75% in testing. In validation, the model predicted progression to ophthalmopathy with roughly 66% sensitivity and roughly 72% specificity, a median of roughly seven months before onset. To identify TCR V-J signatures that set the groups apart, the researchers used a discovery cohort of roughly 100 patients, made up of fewer than 50 with Graves' ophthalmopathy and 57 with stable Graves' hyperthyroidism. An independent validation cohort of about 20 hyperthyroidism patients and about 15 patients who later progressed to ophthalmopathy tested prospective prediction of ophthalmopathy. For training and testing, the roughly 93 patients in the discovery cohort were randomly divided in a 7:3 ratio. In addition, the study compared T-cell repertoires in thyroid tissue and in blood from 6 or 7 Graves' hyperthyroidism patients. Following sampling, methimazole starting at 30 mg daily was given to hyperthyroidism patients, and high-dose intravenous methylprednisolone was given to ophthalmopathy patients. A second multiplex PCR round built the libraries, followed by size selection and purification. Libraries were sequenced paired-end with 100 bp reads on an Illumina HiSeq2000. Raw data were processed with SOAPnuke, discarding reads with adapters, uncalled bases, mean Phred below 15, or no exact constant-primer or identifier match. High-quality paired reads were merged with COPE v1.2.5, and unique nucleotide sequences were defined as clonotypes. Clonotypes were aligned to IMGT TRBV, TRBD and TRBJ reference segments using MiTCR v1.1. The analysis was restricted to V-J combinations with a frequency above 0.0001, which together covered about 99% of the repertoires. The TCS score was defined as the ratio of F50 (clonal expansion) to E x V (chaos), calculated using BLOSUM62-based TCRdist between CDR3 peptides within each V-J. Welch's t-statistics and random forest reduced roughly 540 V-J features to 10 to 15, which were used in a naive Bayes classifier (R e1071). Sample size was not statistically predetermined, and investigators were not blinded to group allocation. According to the paper, TCR Vbeta CDR3 sequencing was carried out on 135 peripheral blood samples, which came from fewer than 50 ophthalmopathy, under 80 hyperthyroidism and approximately 17 progressor patients.

Recombination linked TRBV11-2 to TRBJ1-1, and 7 bases in between align with TRBD1. Sequencing used peripheral blood mononuclear cells (PBMCs), obtained at new diagnosis, from a patient treated with antithyroid drugs. The receptor was isolated from a woman in her late teens or twenties with Graves disease. Donor details come from another sample of the same person, matched by shared clones. The CDR3 region reads CASSHTGEEAFF. The DNA is as follows: TGTGCCAGCAGCCATACAGGGGAGGAGGCTTTCTTT.